The T cell receptor (beta chain) under discussion was sequenced for a study of CD8 T cells in ankylosing spondylitis. This clonotype was found a few times. V gave up 6 bases and J gave up 8 bases, with 14 bases separating them. The CDR3 has 13 residues. TCRdb processed the 5' RACE reads anew with MiXCR; each CDR3 protein has one entry. Of 85,000 to 90,000 distinct CDR3 sequences listed, roughly 27% are singletons. The chain has TRBV12-3 or TRBV12-4 and TRBJ2-1; TRBD1 might be the D (5 bases). The origin of this receptor is a male donor with ankylosing spondylitis or in good health (not recorded which). The sequencing sample was made of blood, either unsorted or a sorted T cell fraction (not recorded which). The CDR3 sequence: CASRGRWWDEQFF. DNA for the CDR3: TGTGCCAGCAGGGGGCGCTGGTGGGATGAGCAGTTCTTC.